These 32 T cell receptor beta chains were all obtained from the same sample, sequenced in a study of PD-L1 blockade in urothelial cancer. Using immunoSEQ multiplex PCR, the repertoire was profiled, and TCRdb retains in-frame clones only, with some absent. The sample lists around 41,000 clones, approximately 90% occurring once. The specimen comprised PBMCs, sampled around atezolizumab (anti-PD-L1) treatment. The source of these receptors is a woman aged 60-70 years with urothelial cancer.

V and J are TRBV6-5 and TRBJ2-7; 9 bases are a match to TRBD2. V lost 2 bases, J lost 4 bases, and 6 bases stayed unmatched. Germline V gene sequence: CDR1 MNHEY, CDR2 SVGAGI. The CDR3 sequence is 15 residues long. CDR3 region: CASSYGRGGRYEQYF. The CDR3 DNA is TGTGCCAGCAGTTACGGGCGGGGGGGCCGATACGAGCAGTACTTC.

This chain connects TRBV4-1 to TRBJ1-2; D ambiguous. Looked up from germline, CDR1 is MGHRA and CDR2 is YSYEKL. V gave up 0 bases and J gave up 5 bases, with 16 bases separating them. The CDR3 extends over 16 amino acids. Written as DNA, the CDR3 is TGCGCCAGCAGCCAAGATATACCGGGAGTCCTGTATGGCTACACCTTC. The encoded protein is CASSQDIPGVLYGYTF.

V and J are TRBV6-6 and TRBJ2-5, with TRBD2 as a possible D gene (6 bases). CDR3 size: 14 residues. V was shortened by 5 bases and J by 5 bases, with 15 bases between the two germline ends. Germline CDR1 and CDR2: MNHNY and SVGAGI (reference sequence). The CDR3 protein is CASSVLSGGETQYF. DNA of the CDR3: TGTGCCAGCAGTGTGCTTAGCGGAGGGGAGACCCAGTACTTC.

This clone was observed once. The rearrangement uses TRBV9 and TRBJ2-7, with TRBD2 matching 10 bases. This CDR3 region has 16 residues. The germline V gene has CDR1 SGDLS and CDR2 YYNGEE. V trimming: 0 bases; J trimming: 5 bases; junction bases outside the gene matches: 8. The CDR3 DNA reads TGTGCCAGCAGCGTAGACCCAGCGGGAGGGTCAGACGAGCAGTACTTC. This encodes CASSVDPAGGSDEQYF.

This clone was detected only once. The rearrangement joins TRBV20-1 to TRBJ2-7; TRBD2 is a possible D gene (6 bases). Looked up from germline, CDR1 is DFQATT and CDR2 is SNEGSKA (reference sequence). The length of the CDR3 is 10 residues. With 7 bases removed from V and 8 bases from J, the gap between germline ends came to 12 bases. The CDR3 here is CSETSLKQYF. CDR3 bases: TGCAGTGAGACTAGTCTCAAGCAGTACTTC.

V is TRBV28 and J is TRBJ2-2, with D possibly matching TRBD2 (5 bases). The germline V gene encodes CDR1 MDHEN and CDR2 SYDVKM. Deletions cut 6 bases from V and 2 bases from J, with 13 bases between. The CDR3 runs to 15 residues. The CDR3 region has the DNA TGTGCCAGCAGACCCGCGGGCCTTAACACCGGGGAGCTGTTTTTT. Translation: CASRPAGLNTGELFF.

In its sample, this clone was seen once. V is TRBV7-3 and J is TRBJ2-1; unclear D gene. The ends were cut back, 1 base at V and 8 bases at J, with 18 bases in the middle. Germline lookup yields CDR1 SGHTA and CDR2 FQGTGA. The CDR3 length is 16 residues. DNA of the CDR3: TGTGCCAGCAGCTTAAGACTCCAGTTCAGTTTGGATGAGCAGTTCTTC. Translated, it gives CASSLRLQFSLDEQFF.

The count of this clone is one. The chain has TRBV11-2 and TRBJ2-3; TRBD2 matches at 8 bases. The V gene end was trimmed by 4 bases and the J gene end by 8 bases; junction bases not matched to a gene: 11. The CDR3 covers 15 residues. Germline-derived CDR1 and CDR2 are SGHAT and FQNNGV. The CDR3 DNA follows: TGTGCCAGCAGCTCCTCAGCGGGAGTCCGTGGTACGCAGTATTTT. Translating it yields CASSSSAGVRGTQYF.

The chain combines TRBV7-9 with TRBJ2-1; 11 bases are a match to TRBD2. The CDR3 has 17 amino acids. Germline values: CDR1 SEHNR, CDR2 FQNEAQ (reference sequence). V dropped 4 bases and J dropped 2; count of bases not matched to a gene: 7. This chain's CDR3 is CASSYLLAGDTYNEQFF. The DNA of the CDR3 is TGTGCCAGCAGCTACTTACTAGCGGGAGATACCTACAATGAGCAGTTCTTC.

The rearrangement joins TRBV6-5 to TRBJ2-7; TRBD2 matches at 9 bases. This CDR3 is 16 amino acids long. Germline loops: CDR1 MNHEY, CDR2 SVGAGI. Trimming cost V 0 bases and J 3 bases; bases outside gene matches: 6. Here the CDR3 reads CASSYSWIAGDYEQYF. For the CDR3, the DNA is TGTGCCAGCAGTTACTCGTGGATAGCGGGGGACTACGAGCAGTACTTC.

The rearrangement links TRBV18 to TRBJ1-2; no firm D call. Per germline, CDR1 KGHSH and CDR2 LQKENI. V lost 5 bases and J lost 5, with 6 bases in between. CDR3 size: 11 residues. The CDR3 loop is CASSARYGYTF. CDR3 nucleotides: TGTGCCAGCTCAGCGCGGTATGGCTACACCTTC.

V gene TRBV19 combines with J gene TRBJ1-2; possibly TRBD1 for D (5 bases). V was clipped by 6 bases and J by 5 bases, with 16 bases between them. Germline loops: CDR1 LNHDA, CDR2 SQIVND (reference sequence). CDR3 length equals 14 residues. In nucleotides, the CDR3 is TGTGCCAGTAGAAGTATGGGGCGGGAGTATGGCTACACCTTC. It codes for CASRSMGREYGYTF.

The genes are TRBV7-8 and TRBJ1-2, with D perhaps TRBD1 (5 bases). The CDR3 runs 14 residues. Germline V gives CDR1 SGHVS, CDR2 FQNEAQ. V was shortened by 3 bases and J by 6 bases, with 14 bases between the two germline ends. The CDR3 DNA follows: TGTGCCAGCAGCTTCCGACAGTTTGCCGATGGCTACACCTTC. As protein: CASSFRQFADGYTF. The whole variable domain, remainder taken from reference TRBV7-8 and TRBJ1-2, is GAGVSQSPRYKVAKRGQDVALRCDPISGHVSLFWYQQALGQGPEFLTYFQNEAQLDKSGLPSDRFFAERPEGSVSTLKIQRTQQEDSAVYLCASSFRQFADGYTFGSGTRLTVV.

The chain carries TRBV7-8 and TRBJ2-7, with 8 bases aligning to TRBD2. There are 17 residues in the CDR3. Losses at the gene ends were 1 base for V and 3 bases for J; bases not matched to a gene: 11. The germline V gene encodes CDR1 SGHVS and CDR2 FQNEAQ. The CDR3 region has the DNA TGTGCCAGCAGCTTAGTACAGATCGGGAGGGAACACTACGAGCAGTACTTC. The encoded protein is CASSLVQIGREHYEQYF.

CDR3 in amino acids: CASSERRSLSYNEQFF. The CDR3 coding sequence is TGTGCCAGCAGTGAAAGGCGGAGCCTCTCCTACAATGAGCAGTTCTTC. This chain links TRBV6-1 with TRBJ2-1; D unclear. The length of the CDR3 is 16 residues. Germline lookup yields CDR1 MNHNS and CDR2 SASEGT. Trimming removed 2 bases at V and 0 bases at J, with 11 bases between.

This clone was recorded only once. This chain joins TRBV7-6 and TRBJ2-7, with D unclear. This CDR3 contains 13 residues. Trimming pared 0 bases from V and 2 bases from J, leaving 5 bases between. Germline V lookup: CDR1 SGHVS, CDR2 FNYEAQ. The CDR3 reads CASSLAPTYEQYF. CDR3 DNA sequence: TGTGCCAGCAGCTTAGCCCCTACCTACGAGCAGTACTTC.

The table lists this clone with a count of one. This chain connects TRBV2 to TRBJ1-5; 7 nucleotides agree with TRBD1. The CDR3 length is 16 residues. Looked up from germline, CDR1 is SNHLY and CDR2 is FYNNEI. J gave up 2 bases and V 3 bases, and 7 bases lay outside the gene matches. The CDR3 nucleotides are TGTGCCAGCAGTGATTCATGGACAGGCGGCAATCAGCCCCAGCATTTT. It translates to CASSDSWTGGNQPQHF. Combining the CDR3 with reference TRBV2 and TRBJ1-5 gives the whole variable domain EPEVTQTPSHQVTQMGQEVILRCVPISNHLYFYWYRQILGQKVEFLVSFYNNEISEKSEIFDDQFSVERPDGSNFTLKIRSTKLEDSAMYFCASSDSWTGGNQPQHFGDGTRLSIL.

This chain connects TRBV6-5 to TRBJ1-1; the D gene is possibly TRBD1 (5 bases). The germline gives CDR1 MNHEY, CDR2 SVGAGI. The CDR3 extends over 14 amino acids. Trimming shortened V by 5 bases and J by 3 bases, and 13 bases separated the two germline ends. Here the CDR3 reads CASSDSLRDTEAFF. In nucleotides, the CDR3 is TGTGCCAGCAGTGACAGTCTTAGGGACACTGAAGCTTTCTTT.

This clone was found once. The chain uses TRBV6-5 and TRBJ1-1, with 7 bases aligning to TRBD1. With 2 bases clipped from V and 3 bases from J, the junction kept 6 bases outside the gene matches. The CDR3 consists of 15 residues. Per germline, CDR1 MNHEY and CDR2 SVGAGI. The CDR3: CASSYEGRGHTEAFF. The CDR3 coding sequence is TGTGCCAGCAGTTACGAGGGAAGGGGGCACACTGAAGCTTTCTTT.

The J gene is TRBJ1-2, the V gene TRBV7-2; 10 bases line up with TRBD1. V lost 5 bases and J lost 5; bases outside the gene matches: 11. Looked up from germline, CDR1 is SGHTA and CDR2 is FQGNSA. This CDR3 is 16 amino acids long. The CDR3 sequence is CASSPDRGLSSYGYTF. The CDR3 bases are TGTGCCAGCAGCCCTGACAGGGGGCTATCGTCTTATGGCTACACCTTC.

The chain is built from TRBV18 and TRBJ1-2; D uncertain. Germline CDR1 reads KGHSH; CDR2 reads LQKENI. V lost 3 bases and J lost 4, with 12 bases in between. CDR3 length: 14 residues. The CDR3 DNA follows: TGTGCCAGCTCACCTCCTGGGCTGCGCTATGGCTACACCTTC. Protein: CASSPPGLRYGYTF.

The chain employs TRBV9 and TRBJ2-7; perhaps TRBD2 as D (6 bases). Germline loops: CDR1 SGDLS, CDR2 YYNGEE. This CDR3 has 13 residues. V lost 4 bases, J lost 5 bases, and 13 bases lay in between. Written as DNA, the CDR3 is TGTGCCAGCAGCCCCAGGCGGGGCCACGAGCAGTACTTC. Its translation: CASSPRRGHEQYF.

The chain joins TRBV10-2 to TRBJ2-5; D perhaps matches TRBD1 (6 bases). The CDR3 is made up of 16 amino acids. CDR1 and CDR2 (germline): WSHSY, SAAADI. V gave up 3 bases and J gave up 5 bases, with 19 bases separating them. CDR3 region: CASSDALTGRGETQYF. DNA of the CDR3: TGCGCCAGCAGTGACGCCCTGACAGGCCGTGGGGAGACCCAGTACTTC.

The J gene is TRBJ2-1, the V gene TRBV5-6; no definite D call. The germline V gene encodes CDR1 SGHDT and CDR2 YYEEEE. This CDR3 is built from 16 residues. Trimming pared 0 bases from V and 0 bases from J, leaving 10 bases between. The CDR3 DNA is TGTGCCAGCAGCTTGGGAAGTCGGAGCTCCTACAATGAGCAGTTCTTC. Amino acids: CASSLGSRSSYNEQFF.

The rearrangement links TRBV5-1 to TRBJ2-1; 12 positions agree with TRBD2. The CDR3 loop spans 16 amino acids. The germline CDR1 and CDR2 sequences are SGHRS and YFSETQ. V lost 0 bases and J lost 14; bases outside the gene matches: 12. The CDR3 DNA reads as TGCGCCAGCAGCTTGGAGGAACTAGCGGGAGGCCGCGGAGAGTTCTTC. It is translated as CASSLEELAGGRGEFF.

In this sample, this clone turned up a few times. The J gene is TRBJ1-1, the V gene TRBV4-2; D is possibly TRBD1 (6 bases). The length of the CDR3 is 13 residues. Trimming removed 3 bases at V and 7 bases at J, with 12 bases between. Looked up from germline, CDR1 is LGHNA and CDR2 is YNFKEQ. In DNA, the CDR3 is TGTGCCAGCAGCCACTCCGACAGGAGTGAAGCTTTCTTT. Protein: CASSHSDRSEAFF.

This clone has only one observation. This chain joins TRBV11-2 and TRBJ2-7; D remains ambiguous. Germline V gene sequence: CDR1 SGHAT, CDR2 FQNNGV. The CDR3 is made up of 10 amino acids. The V gene lost 5 bases and the J gene lost 12 bases, with 11 bases spanning the gap. The chain's CDR3 is CASSPYPRYF. CDR3 bases: TGTGCCAGCAGCCCATATCCGAGGTACTTC.

The chain employs TRBV7-2 and TRBJ2-7; TRBD2 agrees at 12 bases. Germline values: CDR1 SGHTA, CDR2 FQGNSA. The CDR3 has 17 amino acids. Losses at the gene ends were 1 base for V and 4 bases for J; bases not matched to a gene: 8. CDR3 sequence (DNA): TGTGCCAGCAGCTTAGGCCCTAGCGGGGGGGTTGGGTACGAGCAGTACTTC. It yields the protein CASSLGPSGGVGYEQYF.

The chain combines TRBV6-6 with TRBJ1-5; TRBD1 is a possible D gene (5 bases). V was clipped by 7 bases and J by 4 bases, with 17 bases between them. The CDR3 spans 15 residues. Germline assignment: CDR1 MNHNY and CDR2 SVGAGI (reference sequence). The CDR3 reads CASTTGLLKNQPQHF. In DNA form, the CDR3 reads TGTGCCAGCACTACGGGACTATTAAAAAATCAGCCCCAGCATTTT.

V gene TRBV5-1 combines with J gene TRBJ2-2; 7 positions match TRBD1. This CDR3 region has 17 residues. The germline gives CDR1 SGHRS, CDR2 YFSETQ. The junction had 9 bases not matched to a gene; V was cut back by 1 base and J by 3 bases. The CDR3: CASSLFSAGGHTGELFF. The CDR3 bases are TGCGCCAGCAGCTTGTTCTCTGCAGGGGGTCACACCGGGGAGCTGTTTTTT. Filled out from reference TRBV5-1 and TRBJ2-2, the complete variable domain reads KAGVTQTPRYLIKTRGQQVTLSCSPISGHRSVSWYQQTPGQGLQFLFEYFSETQRNKGNFPGRFSGRQFSNSRSEMNVSTLELGDSALYLCASSLFSAGGHTGELFFGEGSRLTVL.

The rearrangement joins TRBV28 to TRBJ1-2, with D possibly being TRBD1 (5 bases). The germline V gene has CDR1 MDHEN and CDR2 SYDVKM. This CDR3 spans 15 amino acids. V was clipped by 3 bases and J by 4 bases, with 15 bases between them. The CDR3 nucleotides read TGTGCCAGCAGTTTGGGGAGGGGTGTCAGCTATGGCTACACCTTC. Translated, it gives CASSLGRGVSYGYTF.

The CDR3 here is CASSIAGAYEQYF. CDR3 coding DNA: TGTGCCAGCTCCATAGCGGGAGCCTACGAGCAGTACTTC. This chain joins TRBV9 and TRBJ2-7; TRBD2 matches 9 bases. This CDR3 has 13 amino acids. The V gene's germline CDR1 is SGDLS and CDR2 YYNGEE. J gave up 2 bases and V 7 bases, and 4 bases lay outside the gene matches.